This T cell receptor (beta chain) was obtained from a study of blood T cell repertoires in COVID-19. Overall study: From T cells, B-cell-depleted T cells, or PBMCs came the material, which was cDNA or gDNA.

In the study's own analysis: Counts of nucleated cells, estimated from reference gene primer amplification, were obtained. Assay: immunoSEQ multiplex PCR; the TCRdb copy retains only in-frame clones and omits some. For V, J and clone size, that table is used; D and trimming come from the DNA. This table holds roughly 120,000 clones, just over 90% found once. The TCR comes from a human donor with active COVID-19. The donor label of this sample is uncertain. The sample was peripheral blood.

CDR3 residues: CASSQGGAASPLHF. In DNA form, the CDR3 reads TGTGCCAGTTCACAGGGAGGGGCGGCTTCACCCCTCCACTTT. The V call is TRBV19, the J call TRBJ1-6, with D tentatively TRBD1 (6 bases). There are 14 residues in the CDR3. The germline V gene encodes CDR1 LNHDA and CDR2 SQIVND (reference sequence). The V end was cut by 8 bases, the J end by 9 bases, with 17 bases between.